This TCR beta chain was recovered during a study of shared clonotypes between healthy human individuals. Concerning this clone: Antigen specificity is unknown.

The CDR3 runs to 16 residues. CDR1 MGHRA and CDR2 YSYEKL come from the germline V gene. Trimming took 6 bases from V and 1 from J, leaving 16 bases between them. Whole-study findings and limits: The researchers took only blood, and tissue repertoires probably look different. Estimated richness was generally greater in naive than memory subsets.

Into CD45RA+ naive and CD45RA-negative memory subsets, the CD4+ cells were split. TCRdb keeps only in-frame clones here, not all; method: immunoSEQ multiplex PCR. The data contain about 600,000 clones, more than 95% of them singletons. Sequencing input: naive CD4+ T cells sorted from blood. Stated subset: CD45RA+ positively selected. The receptor's source is a woman in her 30s in good health. The chain has TRBV4-1 and TRBJ1-5; possible D gene TRBD1, 5 bases. For the CDR3, the DNA is TGCGCCAGCAGAGGCAGGGAATCCCCCAGCAATCAGCCCCAGCATTTT. Its protein is CASRGRESPSNQPQHF.